The 20 T cell receptor beta chains given below trace back to one sample, sequenced in a study of T cell repertoires in cytomegalovirus infection. TCRdb independently ran MiXCR on the reads; one entry per CDR3 protein. The sample contains a few hundred thousand distinct CDR3 sequences, roughly an eighth of which appear only once. The specimen was PBMCs. The receptors shown here come from a human donor in good health (CMV status not recorded). Some clones in this sample may be carry-over from other donors' samples.

This clonotype was seen a few times. This chain links TRBV4-1 with TRBJ1-2; possibly TRBD1 for D (5 bases). The CDR3 covers 14 residues. Between the trimmed V and J ends, which lost 0 bases and 3 bases, there was a span of 8 bases. Germline values: CDR1 MGHRA, CDR2 YSYEKL. Written as DNA, the CDR3 is TGCGCCAGCAGCCAAGAGGGGCGCTACTATGGCTACACCTTC. Translating gives CASSQEGRYYGYTF.

This clonotype showed up just a few times. V and J are TRBV6-2 or TRBV6-3 and TRBJ1-5, with 8 nucleotides matching TRBD1. The CDR3 spans 17 residues. The junction had 12 bases not matched to a gene; V was cut back by 5 bases and J by 3 bases. The germline V gene has CDR1 MNHEY and CDR2 SVGEGT. As DNA, the CDR3 is TGTGCCAGCAGTATTGGATTCGACAGGGGATACAATCAGCCCCAGCATTTT. Protein sequence: CASSIGFDRGYNQPQHF.

The chain recombines TRBV13 with TRBJ2-1, with 9 bases matching TRBD2. Germline trimming cut 2 bases from V and 10 bases from J; bases unmatched to any gene: 12. The CDR3 runs to 16 residues. Germline V lookup: CDR1 PRHDT, CDR2 FYEKMQ (reference sequence). This CDR3 reads CASSLRGGGARHEQFF. In DNA, the CDR3 is TGTGCCAGCAGCTTACGGGGCGGGGGGGCCCGCCACGAGCAGTTCTTC.

Ten or more counts support this clonotype. The chain combines TRBV11-1 with TRBJ2-5; 9 nucleotides agree with TRBD1. The trim removed 8 bases at V and 5 bases at J, leaving 12 bases unmatched. CDR3 length: 15 residues. Looked up from germline, CDR1 is SGHAT and CDR2 is FQDESV (reference sequence). CDR3 nucleotide sequence: TGTGCCAGCCTACCACAGGGGGCCGGTCGGGAGACCCAGTACTTC. Translating gives CASLPQGAGRETQYF.

This clonotype has ten or more counts. V and J are TRBV7-2 and TRBJ2-1; 8 nucleotides agree with TRBD1. This CDR3 spans 16 amino acids. Germline CDR1 is SGHTA and CDR2 is FQGNSA. V shed 3 bases, J shed 2 bases, and the junction held 6 bases outside the gene matches. CDR3 nucleotide sequence: TGTGCCAGCAGCTTTTCCAGGGGGCATACCTACAATGAGCAGTTCTTC. This codes for CASSFSRGHTYNEQFF.

This clonotype occurred many times. This chain joins TRBV7-2 and TRBJ1-2; a weak D match, TRBD1 (6 bases). V was shortened by 3 bases and J by 6 bases, with 11 bases between the two germline ends. The germline V gene encodes CDR1 SGHTA and CDR2 FQGNSA. The CDR3 is made up of 13 amino acids. CDR3 DNA sequence: TGTGCCAGCAGCTTGCGGGGGGCGCATGGCTACACCTTC. Amino acids: CASSLRGAHGYTF. Full variable domain (remainder filled in from reference TRBV7-2 and TRBJ1-2): GAGVSQSPSNKVTEKGKDVELRCDPISGHTALYWYRQSLGQGLEFLIYFQGNSAPDKSGLPSDRFSAERTGGSVSTLTIQRTQQEDSAVYLCASSLRGAHGYTFGSGTRLTVV.

This clonotype was observed a few times. This chain joins TRBV19 and TRBJ1-2; 10 bases align to TRBD1. V lost 6 bases and J lost 7; bases outside the gene matches: 11. The CDR3 contains 15 residues. Germline CDR1 and CDR2: LNHDA and SQIVND (reference sequence). The DNA for the CDR3 is TGTGCCAGTAGCACCCAGACAGGGGGCGGTTCTGGCTACACCTTC. It encodes CASSTQTGGGSGYTF.

This clonotype has just a few counts. The chain joins TRBV20-1 to TRBJ2-7; 7 bases fit TRBD2. This CDR3 is 15 amino acids long. Germline V gene sequence: CDR1 DFQATT, CDR2 SNEGSKA (reference sequence). The V gene end was trimmed by 3 bases and the J gene end by 0 bases; junction bases not matched to a gene: 8. CDR3 residues: CSASPGRMSSYEQYF. As DNA, the CDR3 is TGCAGTGCTAGTCCCGGGAGGATGAGCTCCTACGAGCAGTACTTC.

The V gene is TRBV29-1, the J gene TRBJ1-3, with no clear D. The CDR3 runs 14 residues. Deletions cut 8 bases from V and 4 bases from J, with 18 bases between. Germline V lookup: CDR1 SQVTM, CDR2 ANQGSEA. CDR3 coding DNA: TGCAGCCTTGTTCGTGGGAACTCCGGAAACACCATATATTTT. This sequence encodes CSLVRGNSGNTIYF.

This clonotype has at least ten counts. This chain connects TRBV7-2 to TRBJ2-7; TRBD1 aligns across 7 bases. The CDR3 contains 15 residues. CDR1 is SGHTA and CDR2 is FQGNSA in the germline V gene. The ends lost 2 bases at V and 6 bases at J; junction bases unmatched: 10. The CDR3 here is CASSLRGTVLGEQYF. In nucleotides, the CDR3 is TGTGCCAGCAGCTTAAGAGGGACAGTACTTGGCGAGCAGTACTTC.

This rearrangement joins TRBV5-1 to TRBJ1-1; D unresolved. This CDR3 has 12 residues. CDR1 is SGHRS, CDR2 YFSETQ, per germline. The V gene lost 3 bases and the J gene lost 1 base, with 4 bases spanning the gap. The CDR3 region is CASSSGNTEAFF. Written as DNA, the CDR3 is TGCGCCAGCAGCTCTGGGAACACTGAAGCTTTCTTT.

A few counts support this clonotype. The J gene is TRBJ2-7, the V gene TRBV11-2; 8 bases fit TRBD1. This CDR3 has 14 amino acids. Germline V gene data show CDR1 as SGHAT and CDR2 as FQNNGV. The V gene end was trimmed by 2 bases and the J gene end by 5 bases; junction bases not matched to a gene: 5. In DNA form, the CDR3 reads TGTGCCAGCAGCTTAACCGCAGGGGGCCACGAGCAGTACTTC. Its translation: CASSLTAGGHEQYF.

Ten or more counts support this clonotype. The genes are TRBV7-2 and TRBJ2-1; the D gene is possibly TRBD1 (6 bases). Trimming took 5 bases from V and 0 from J, leaving 17 bases between them. CDR3 length equals 17 residues. The germline V gene encodes CDR1 SGHTA and CDR2 FQGNSA. This chain's CDR3 is CASSLYLQGSSYNEQFF. The CDR3 nucleotides are TGTGCCAGCAGCCTATATTTACAGGGAAGCTCCTACAATGAGCAGTTCTTC.

This clonotype was seen ten or more times. V usage is TRBV7-2 and J usage is TRBJ2-7; 7 bases match TRBD1. Germline V gene lookup returns CDR1 SGHTA and CDR2 FQGNSA. V lost 2 bases to trimming and J lost 2 bases; unmatched junction nucleotides: 6. The CDR3 covers 15 residues. CDR3: CASSLLGTAAYEQYF. The CDR3 coding sequence is TGTGCCAGCAGCTTACTCGGGACAGCAGCCTACGAGCAGTACTTC.

This clonotype was found many times. The chain joins TRBV4-3 to TRBJ2-7, with D possibly called TRBD1 or TRBD2 (6 bases each). The CDR3 sequence is 17 residues long. Looked up from germline, CDR1 is LGHNA and CDR2 is YSLEER. Trimming took 0 bases from V and 5 from J, leaving 20 bases between them. CDR3 in DNA: TGCGCCAGCAGCCAAGAGAGAGGAACAGGGACTCACGACGAGCAGTACTTC. It translates to CASSQERGTGTHDEQYF.

The genes are TRBV28 and TRBJ2-5, with D hard to call. CDR3 length: 14 amino acids. The germline V gene has CDR1 MDHEN and CDR2 SYDVKM. The ends were cut back, 6 bases at V and 2 bases at J, with 13 bases in the middle. DNA of the CDR3: TGTGCCAGCAGCAGTCCCGGGCGGCAAGAGACCCAGTACTTC. It codes for CASSSPGRQETQYF. Full variable domain (missing parts from reference TRBV28 and TRBJ2-5): DVKVTQSSRYLVKRTGEKVFLECVQDMDHENMFWYRQDPGLGLRLIYFSYDVKMKEKGDIPEGYSVSREKKERFSLILESASTNQTSMYLCASSSPGRQETQYFGPGTRLLVL.

This chain joins TRBV27 and TRBJ2-3; 11 positions match TRBD2. Germline assignment: CDR1 MNHEY and CDR2 SMNVEV (reference sequence). The CDR3 extends over 16 amino acids. V dropped 3 bases and J dropped 4; count of bases not matched to a gene: 6. CDR3 in DNA: TGTGCCAGCAGTTTCTTGGGACTAGCGGACGCAGATACGCAGTATTTT. Translated: CASSFLGLADADTQYF.

This clonotype was picked up many times. The V and J genes are TRBV10-3 and TRBJ1-2; D is unresolved. CDR3 length: 13 residues. The germline V gene encodes CDR1 ENHRY and CDR2 SYGVKD. V shed 7 bases and J shed 3 bases, with 12 bases lying between them. Written as DNA, the CDR3 is TGTGCCATCATGCGCATAGGTGACTATGGCTACACCTTC. It specifies CAIMRIGDYGYTF.

This clonotype was counted many times. The chain recombines TRBV7-9 with TRBJ2-1; the match to TRBD1 covers 10 bases. Per germline, CDR1 SEHNR and CDR2 FQNEAQ (reference sequence). The CDR3 is 15 residues long. V gave up 0 bases and J gave up 5 bases; unmatched junction bases: 1. CDR3 sequence (DNA): TGTGCCAGCAGCTTAGCCGGGACAGGGGACAATGAGCAGTTCTTC. Amino acids: CASSLAGTGDNEQFF.

Ten or more counts support this clonotype. The V and J genes are TRBV28 and TRBJ2-5, with 7 bases that match TRBD2. The junction had 7 bases not matched to a gene; V was cut back by 4 bases and J by 2 bases. This CDR3 contains 15 residues. CDR1 is MDHEN, CDR2 SYDVKM, per germline. The CDR3 DNA is TGTGCCAGCAGTTCCCCAACGGGAGGACAAGAGACCCAGTACTTC. As protein: CASSSPTGGQETQYF.